The 26 T cell receptor beta chains listed next were all sequenced from one sample in a study of blood T cell repertoires in COVID-19. The protocol was immunoSEQ multiplex PCR, while the TCRdb copy is restricted to in-frame clones and leaves out a portion. The sample yields roughly 250,000 clones, around 90% seen once. The sample comprised peripheral blood. The receptor source for this set is a man between 60 and 70 years old who had recovered from COVID-19.

This clone was seen a single time. The gene calls are TRBV5-1 and TRBJ2-5, with 8 bases identical to TRBD1. This CDR3 is 13 amino acids long. V shed 7 bases, J shed 5 bases, and the junction held 7 bases outside the gene matches. CDR1 and CDR2 (germline): SGHRS, YFSETQ. This CDR3 reads CASGQGSFETQYF. The CDR3 nucleotides are TGCGCCAGCGGACAGGGTTCGTTCGAGACCCAGTACTTC.

J is TRBJ1-1 and V is TRBV20-1, with a tentative D call TRBD1 (5 bases). The V gene lost 4 bases and the J gene lost 8 bases, with 8 bases spanning the gap. The CDR3 extends over 10 amino acids. The germline gives CDR1 DFQATT, CDR2 SNEGSKA (reference sequence). The CDR3 region has the DNA TGCAGTGCTACTAGACAGGAAGCTTTCTTT. Translated: CSATRQEAFF.

The chain carries TRBV7-3 and TRBJ1-5; D unresolved. Germline V gene lookup returns CDR1 SGHTA and CDR2 FQGTGA. Trimming removed 7 bases from V and 10 bases from J, with 17 bases in between. This CDR3 contains 13 residues. In DNA form, the CDR3 reads TGTGCCAGCACCGAACAAACAGCCTCTCCCCAGCATTTT. Residues: CASTEQTASPQHF.

In this sample, this clone turned up a few times. The V gene is TRBV6-2 or TRBV6-3, the J gene TRBJ2-1, with D tentatively TRBD1 (6 bases). Trimming shortened V by 0 bases and J by 8 bases, and 11 bases separated the two germline ends. CDR3 length equals 14 residues. The germline CDR1 and CDR2 sequences are MNHEY and SVGEGT. CDR3 amino acids: CASSYSYRDYEQFF. DNA of the CDR3: TGTGCCAGCAGTTACTCTTACAGGGATTATGAGCAGTTCTTC.

The rearrangement uses TRBV10-3 and TRBJ2-5, with TRBD2 matching over 8 bases. CDR1 ENHRY and CDR2 SYGVKD come from the germline V gene. The CDR3 is 13 amino acids. For the CDR3, the DNA is TGTGCAACCGAGGCGGGGGGTTTGGAGACCCAGTACTTC. Translating it yields CATEAGGLETQYF.

The chain carries TRBV15 and TRBJ2-5; maybe TRBD1 (6 bases). CDR3 length: 15 amino acids. The germline gives CDR1 LNHNV, CDR2 YYDKDF (reference sequence). V lost 0 bases, J lost 5 bases, and 13 bases lay in between. CDR3 DNA sequence: TGTGCCACCAGCAGAGATCGACAGGCCAGGGAGACCCAGTACTTC. Translation: CATSRDRQARETQYF.

This chain joins TRBV13 and TRBJ2-3; D is possibly TRBD2 (7 bases). Germline loops: CDR1 PRHDT, CDR2 FYEKMQ (reference sequence). Trimming left V 5 bases short and J 6 bases short, with 15 bases between. CDR3 length: 14 amino acids. The CDR3 sequence: CASSPRGRGDTQYF. The CDR3 DNA sequence: TGTGCCAGCAGCCCTAGGGGGAGGGGGGATACGCAGTATTTT.

The V call is TRBV6-5, the J call TRBJ2-7, with 11 bases aligning to TRBD1. The CDR3 spans 14 residues. CDR1 and CDR2 from the germline V gene are MNHEY and SVGAGI. V was pared by 6 bases and J by 7 bases, with 8 bases of the junction left unmatched. The CDR3 region has the DNA TGTGCCAGCAGGGCGGACAGGGGGCTGCAGGAGCAGTACTTC. This codes for CASRADRGLQEQYF.

The count of this clone is one. The chain combines TRBV5-6 with TRBJ2-7, with 9 positions matching TRBD1. Germline V lookup: CDR1 SGHDT, CDR2 YYEEEE. This CDR3 is built from 15 residues. V lost 4 bases, J lost 2 bases, and 7 bases stayed unmatched. This CDR3 is CASSGGTGSPYEQYF. DNA of the CDR3: TGTGCCAGCAGCGGAGGGACAGGGAGTCCCTACGAGCAGTACTTC.

The chain joins TRBV6-4 to TRBJ2-4; 11 bases map to TRBD1. Trimming took 0 bases from V and 6 from J; bases not matched to a gene: 7. This CDR3 is 17 amino acids long. The germline V gene encodes CDR1 MRHNA and CDR2 SNTAGT. The CDR3 here is CASSDSRGQGGRNIQYF. CDR3 DNA sequence: TGTGCCAGCAGTGACTCGAGGGGACAGGGGGGGAGAAACATTCAGTACTTC.

V gene TRBV2 combines with J gene TRBJ2-5, with 7 positions matching TRBD1. Germline V gene sequence: CDR1 SNHLY, CDR2 FYNNEI. This CDR3 contains 14 residues. Trimming removed 3 bases from V and 4 bases from J; junction bases left unmatched: 5. CDR3 nucleotides: TGTGCCAGCAGTGACGGGACAGCCTTAGAGACCCAGTACTTC. As protein: CASSDGTALETQYF.

The V gene is TRBV18, the J gene TRBJ2-1; 11 positions agree with TRBD1. Germline lookup yields CDR1 KGHSH and CDR2 LQKENI. V shed 4 bases, J shed 9 bases, and the junction held 11 bases outside the gene matches. This CDR3 is 16 amino acids long. Here the CDR3 DNA reads TGTGCCAGCTCACAAGCCCCGGGACAGGGGGTCGGTGAGCAGTTCTTC. Translating it yields CASSQAPGQGVGEQFF.

The genes are TRBV5-1 and TRBJ2-7, with a possible D match to TRBD2 (5 bases). Germline assignment: CDR1 SGHRS and CDR2 YFSETQ. V was clipped by 0 bases and J by 5 bases, with 15 bases between them. This CDR3 comprises 15 residues. DNA for the CDR3: TGCGCCAGCAGCTTGGGGGCAGTGGGGAGTAACGAGCAGTACTTC. Protein sequence: CASSLGAVGSNEQYF.

The chain combines TRBV15 with TRBJ1-2; 7 nucleotides match TRBD1. J gave up 5 bases and V 4 bases, and 7 bases lay outside the gene matches. CDR1 and CDR2 (germline): LNHNV, YYDKDF (reference sequence). The CDR3 is made up of 14 amino acids. For the CDR3, the DNA is TGTGCCACCAGCACGGCTAGGACAGGATATGGCTACACCTTC. The encoded protein is CATSTARTGYGYTF. The full variable domain, completed using reference TRBV15 and TRBJ1-2, is DAMVIQNPRYQVTQFGKPVTLSCSQTLNHNVMYWYQQKSSQAPKLLFHYYDKDFNNEADTPDNFQSRRPNTSFCFLDIRSPGLGDTAMYLCATSTARTGYGYTFGSGTRLTVV.

The rearrangement uses TRBV6-2 or TRBV6-3 and TRBJ1-5, with 10 bases identical to TRBD1. With 0 bases clipped from V and 1 base from J, the junction kept 15 bases outside the gene matches. Germline loops: CDR1 MNHEY, CDR2 SVGEGT. This CDR3 region has 21 residues. As DNA, the CDR3 is TGTGCCAGCAGTTACTCCCTTAGACAGGGGGCTTATCCCTCGAGCAATCAGCCCCAGCATTTT. It specifies CASSYSLRQGAYPSSNQPQHF.

Only one count was recorded for this clone. The chain couples TRBV19 to TRBJ2-3; tentative D call: TRBD1 (6 bases). This CDR3 comprises 15 residues. V lost 5 bases and J 10 bases, leaving 22 bases between the germline ends. The germline CDR1 and CDR2 sequences are LNHDA and SQIVND (reference sequence). CDR3 in DNA: TGTGCCAGTAGTTCCCTCGCCTCCAACCCAGGGGCGCAGTATTTT. Translating it yields CASSSLASNPGAQYF.

This rearrangement joins TRBV5-5 to TRBJ2-2, with TRBD2 identical over 8 bases. After removal of 0 bases from V and 5 bases from J, the junction contained 6 bases not matched to a gene. CDR1 and CDR2 (germline): SGHKS, YYEKEE (reference sequence). This CDR3 region has 16 residues. The CDR3 protein is CASSLGRGGRTGELFF. As DNA, the CDR3 is TGTGCCAGCAGCTTGGGCCGGGGGGGCCGTACCGGGGAGCTGTTTTTT. Looking up the rest from reference TRBV5-5 and TRBJ2-2 gives the full variable domain: DAGVTQSPTHLIKTRGQQVTLRCSPISGHKSVSWYQQVLGQGPQFIFQYYEKEERGRGNFPDRFSARQFPNYSSELNVNALLLGDSALYLCASSLGRGGRTGELFFGEGSRLTVL.

This chain connects TRBV25-1 to TRBJ2-3; D not certain. Germline CDR1 MGHDK, CDR2 SYGVNS. Trimming took 0 bases from V and 4 from J, leaving 5 bases between them. There are 13 residues in the CDR3. The CDR3 DNA sequence: TGTGCCAGCAGTGAATATCCCGCAGATACGCAGTATTTT. Protein product: CASSEYPADTQYF.

This clone was seen more than once but under ten times. The rearrangement joins TRBV6-1 to TRBJ2-5, with TRBD2 identical over 11 bases. Losses at the gene ends were 2 bases for V and 2 bases for J; bases not matched to a gene: 1. CDR3 length equals 15 residues. Per germline, CDR1 MNHNS and CDR2 SASEGT. CDR3 sequence reads: CASSEIAGGQETQYF. The CDR3 nucleotides read TGTGCCAGCAGTGAAATAGCGGGGGGGCAAGAGACCCAGTACTTC.

About this clone itself: In the same sample, other DNA sequences code for this CDR3. This chain joins TRBV7-2 and TRBJ2-7; no definite D call. Trimming shortened V by 6 bases and J by 0 bases, and 6 bases separated the two germline ends. This CDR3 is built from 12 residues. Per germline, CDR1 SGHTA and CDR2 FQGNSA. In nucleotides, the CDR3 is TGTGCCAGCAGTCCTAGCTCCTACGAGCAGTACTTC. Translated, it gives CASSPSSYEQYF.

This chain uses TRBV6-2 or TRBV6-3 with TRBJ1-2, with TRBD1 matching 8 bases. Germline trimming cut 4 bases from V and 6 bases from J; bases unmatched to any gene: 7. The V gene's germline CDR1 is MNHEY and CDR2 SVGEGT. This CDR3 is built from 14 residues. The CDR3 here is CASSSQGQGNGYTF. For the CDR3, the DNA is TGTGCCAGCAGTTCTCAAGGACAGGGAAATGGCTACACCTTC.

This sequence joins TRBV7-2 and TRBJ2-5, with 12 nucleotides matching TRBD2. CDR3 length: 15 residues. Trimming removed 4 bases from V and 4 bases from J; junction bases left unmatched: 4. Germline CDR1 and CDR2: SGHTA and FQGNSA. CDR3 DNA: TGTGCCAGCAGCTCCCTAGCGGGGGGGCTAGAGACCCAGTACTTC. Protein product: CASSSLAGGLETQYF.

This clone appeared a single time. The gene calls are TRBV3-1 (or the pseudogene TRBV3-2) and TRBJ2-2; 12 bases line up with TRBD2. The CDR3 runs to 16 residues. The germline gives CDR1 LGHDT, CDR2 YNNKEL (reference sequence). With V trimmed by 1 base and J by 8 bases, 5 bases remained unmatched. The DNA for the CDR3 is TGTGCCAGCAGCCAAGGAGCTAGCGGGGGGGCAGGGGAGCTGTTTTTT. This translates into CASSQGASGGAGELFF.

This clone was seen just once. The rearrangement joins TRBV21-1 to TRBJ2-1; the table calls TRBD1, which could not be checked here. TRBV21-1 is listed as a pseudogene. The CDR3 totals 16 residues. The CDR3 DNA sequence: TGTGCCAGCAGCAAAGAGGGTGGGGACATCACAAGTGAGCAGTTCTTC. As protein: CASSKEGGDITSEQFF.

V gene TRBV29-1 combines with J gene TRBJ2-7; D unclear. The V end lost 3 bases, the J end lost 1 base, and 10 bases lay between the germline ends. The CDR3 runs to 13 residues. Germline assignment: CDR1 SQVTM and CDR2 ANQGSEA. The CDR3 coding sequence is TGCAGCGTTGACCTTGTCGGTTCCTACGAGCAGTACTTC. It encodes CSVDLVGSYEQYF.

V gene TRBV30 combines with J gene TRBJ2-7, with D possibly being TRBD2 (5 bases). This CDR3 spans 19 amino acids. Germline V gene sequence: CDR1 GTSNPN, CDR2 SVGIG (reference sequence). V was cut by 2 bases and J by 2 bases, with 28 bases left in between. CDR3 sequence (DNA): TGTGCCTGGAGTAAGACCCCGGGGATCGCTTTAAATACAACCTACGAGCAGTACTTC. Protein sequence: CAWSKTPGIALNTTYEQYF.